The source of this T cell receptor (beta chain) is a study of T-cell reconstitution after alpha-beta-depleted transplantation in children. Trimming removed 1 base from V and 8 bases from J; junction bases left unmatched: 5. The CDR3 covers 15 residues. In germline, CDR1 is LGHNA, CDR2 YSLEER. TCRbeta library preparation incorporated unique molecular identifiers. TCRdb independently ran MiXCR on the PCR reads; one entry per CDR3 protein. The sample holds some 490,000 distinct CDR3 sequences, roughly an eighth seen once. There are a few counts of this clonotype. The chain has TRBV4-3 and TRBJ2-2; 9 bases line up with TRBD2. The source material was PBMCs from the stem cell graft donor, sampled from the stem cell graft. The clonotype was recovered from a human donor who donated a stem cell graft to a child with combined immunodeficiency. Here the CDR3 reads CASSQGLAGNGELFF. The DNA of the CDR3 is TGCGCCAGCAGCCAAGGCCTAGCGGGAAATGGGGAGCTGTTTTTT.